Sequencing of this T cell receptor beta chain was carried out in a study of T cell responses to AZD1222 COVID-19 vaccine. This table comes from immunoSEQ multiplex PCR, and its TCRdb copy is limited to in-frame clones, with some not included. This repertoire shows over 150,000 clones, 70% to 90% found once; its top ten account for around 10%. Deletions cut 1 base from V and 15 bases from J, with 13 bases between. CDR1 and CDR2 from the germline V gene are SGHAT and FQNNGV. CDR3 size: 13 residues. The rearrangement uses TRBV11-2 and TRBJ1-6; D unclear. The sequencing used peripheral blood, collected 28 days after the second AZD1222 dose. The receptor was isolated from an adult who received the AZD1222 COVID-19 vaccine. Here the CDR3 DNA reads TGTGCCAGCAGCTTAGCATCGGCGCCGCGCCTCCACTTT. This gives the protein CASSLASAPRLHF. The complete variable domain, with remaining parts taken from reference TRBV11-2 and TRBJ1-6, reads EAGVAQSPRYKIIEKRQSVAFWCNPISGHATLYWYQQILGQGPKLLIQFQNNGVVDDSQLPKDRFSAERLKGVDSTLKIQPAKLEDSAVYLCASSLASAPRLHFGNGTRLTVT.